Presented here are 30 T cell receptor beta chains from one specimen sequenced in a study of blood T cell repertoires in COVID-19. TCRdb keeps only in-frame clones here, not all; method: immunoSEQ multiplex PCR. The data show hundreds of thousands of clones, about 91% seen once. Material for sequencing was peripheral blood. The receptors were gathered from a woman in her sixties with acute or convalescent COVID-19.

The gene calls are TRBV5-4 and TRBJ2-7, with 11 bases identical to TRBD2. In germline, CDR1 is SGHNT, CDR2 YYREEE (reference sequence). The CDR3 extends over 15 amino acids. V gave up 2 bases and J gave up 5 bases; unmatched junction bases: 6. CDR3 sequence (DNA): TGTGCCAGCAGCTTCTTAGCGGGAGGGCCCCACGAGCAGTACTTC. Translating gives CASSFLAGGPHEQYF.

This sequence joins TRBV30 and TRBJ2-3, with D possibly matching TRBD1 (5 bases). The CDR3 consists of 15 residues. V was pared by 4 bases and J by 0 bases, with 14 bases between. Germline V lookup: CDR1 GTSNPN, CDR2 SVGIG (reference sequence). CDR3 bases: TGTGCCTGGATCCCCTTGGGGCCTAGCACAGATACGCAGTATTTT. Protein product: CAWIPLGPSTDTQYF. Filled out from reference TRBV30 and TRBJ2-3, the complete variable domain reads SQTIHQWPATLVQPVGSPLSLECTVEGTSNPNLYWYRQAAGRGLQLLFYSVGIGQISSEVPQNLSASRPQDRQFILSSKKLLLSDSGFYLCAWIPLGPSTDTQYFGPGTRLTVL.

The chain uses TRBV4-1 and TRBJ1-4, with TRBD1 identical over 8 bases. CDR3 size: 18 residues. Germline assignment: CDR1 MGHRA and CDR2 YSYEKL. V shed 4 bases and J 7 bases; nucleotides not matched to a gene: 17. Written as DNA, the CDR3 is TGCGCCAGCAGCCTTGCCCCGCCAGGCACAGGGGGTATTGAAAAACTGTTTTTT. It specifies CASSLAPPGTGGIEKLFF.

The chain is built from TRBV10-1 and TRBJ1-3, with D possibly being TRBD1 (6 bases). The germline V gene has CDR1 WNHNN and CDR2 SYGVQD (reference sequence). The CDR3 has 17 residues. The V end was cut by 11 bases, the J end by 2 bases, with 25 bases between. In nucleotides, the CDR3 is TGCGCCGCGAGGGGGGGGACTGCTTTCATGGCTGGAAACACCATATATTTT. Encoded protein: CAARGGTAFMAGNTIYF.

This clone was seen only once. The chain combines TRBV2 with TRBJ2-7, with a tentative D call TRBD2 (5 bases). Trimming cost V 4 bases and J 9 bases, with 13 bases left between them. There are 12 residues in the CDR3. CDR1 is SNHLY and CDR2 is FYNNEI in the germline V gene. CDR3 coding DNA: TGTGCCAGCAGTGGTCGGGTTGGAGGGCAGTACTTC. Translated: CASSGRVGGQYF.

CDR3: CASSGRTSGRRETQYF. CDR3 DNA sequence: TGTGCCAGCAGCGGAAGGACTAGCGGGAGGAGAGAGACCCAGTACTTC. The V gene is TRBV9, the J gene TRBJ2-5; 14 bases map to TRBD2. Germline assignment: CDR1 SGDLS and CDR2 YYNGEE. The CDR3 covers 16 residues. V dropped 3 bases and J dropped 4; count of bases not matched to a gene: 5.

CDR3 DNA sequence: TGTGCCAGCCGGGACAGCGCCTATGGCTACACCTTC. Residues: CASRDSAYGYTF. The chain employs TRBV2 and TRBJ1-2; 7 nucleotides match TRBD1. Losses at the gene ends were 8 bases for V and 4 bases for J; bases not matched to a gene: 4. Germline CDR1 reads SNHLY; CDR2 reads FYNNEI. The CDR3 is 12 residues long.

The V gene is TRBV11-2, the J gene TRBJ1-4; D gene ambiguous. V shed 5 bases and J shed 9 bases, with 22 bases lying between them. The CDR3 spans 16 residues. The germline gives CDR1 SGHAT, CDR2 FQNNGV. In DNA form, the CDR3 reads TGTGCCAGCAGCCCGTCGCAGGCCCCCCGGCTTAAAAAACTGTTTTTT. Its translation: CASSPSQAPRLKKLFF.

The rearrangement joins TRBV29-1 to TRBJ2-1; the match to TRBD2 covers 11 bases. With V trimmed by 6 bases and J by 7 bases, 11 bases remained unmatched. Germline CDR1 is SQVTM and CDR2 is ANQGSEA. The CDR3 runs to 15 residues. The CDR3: CSVGDSGRARNEQFF. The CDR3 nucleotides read TGCAGCGTCGGAGATAGCGGGAGGGCCCGGAATGAGCAGTTCTTC.

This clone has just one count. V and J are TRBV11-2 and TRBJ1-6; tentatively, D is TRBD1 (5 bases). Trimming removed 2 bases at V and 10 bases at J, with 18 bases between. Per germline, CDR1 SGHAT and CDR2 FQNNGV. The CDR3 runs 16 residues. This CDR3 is CASSLIPRRGLSPLHF. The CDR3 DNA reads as TGTGCCAGCAGCTTAATCCCCAGGAGGGGTCTCTCACCCCTCCACTTT.

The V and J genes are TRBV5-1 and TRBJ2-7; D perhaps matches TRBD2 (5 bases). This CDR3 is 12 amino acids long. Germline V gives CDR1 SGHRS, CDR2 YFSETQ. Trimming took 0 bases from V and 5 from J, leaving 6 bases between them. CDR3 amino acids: CASSLERDEQYF. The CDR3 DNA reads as TGCGCCAGCAGCTTGGAGAGGGACGAGCAGTACTTC.

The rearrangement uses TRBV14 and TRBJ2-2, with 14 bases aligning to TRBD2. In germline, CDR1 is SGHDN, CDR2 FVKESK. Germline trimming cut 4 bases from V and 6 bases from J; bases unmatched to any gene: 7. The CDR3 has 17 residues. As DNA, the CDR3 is TGTGCCAGCAGCCTTGGACTAGCGGGGGGACGAGCCGGGGAGCTGTTTTTT. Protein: CASSLGLAGGRAGELFF. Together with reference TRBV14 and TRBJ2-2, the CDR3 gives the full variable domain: EAGVTQFPSHSVIEKGQTVTLRCDPISGHDNLYWYRRVMGKEIKFLLHFVKESKQDESGMPNNRFLAERTGGTYSTLKVQPAELEDSGVYFCASSLGLAGGRAGELFFGEGSRLTVL.

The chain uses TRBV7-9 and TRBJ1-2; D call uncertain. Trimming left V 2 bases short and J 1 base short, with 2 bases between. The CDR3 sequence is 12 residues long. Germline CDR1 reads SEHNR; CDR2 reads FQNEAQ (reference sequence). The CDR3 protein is CASSLYNYGYTF. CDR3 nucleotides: TGTGCCAGCAGCTTATATAACTATGGCTACACCTTC.

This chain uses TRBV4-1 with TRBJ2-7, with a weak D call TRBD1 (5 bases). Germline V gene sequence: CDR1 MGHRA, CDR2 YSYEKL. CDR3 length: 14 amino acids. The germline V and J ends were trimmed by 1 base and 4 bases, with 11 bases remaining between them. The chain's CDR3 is CASSQVQGFYEQYF. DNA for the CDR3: TGCGCCAGCAGCCAAGTTCAGGGTTTTTACGAGCAGTACTTC.

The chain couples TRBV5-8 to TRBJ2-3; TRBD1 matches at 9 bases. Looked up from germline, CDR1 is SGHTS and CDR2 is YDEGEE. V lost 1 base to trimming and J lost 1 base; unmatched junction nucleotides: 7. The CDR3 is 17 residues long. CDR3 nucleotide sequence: TGTGCCAGCAGCTTGTCCACGGGACAGGGCCGCACAGATACGCAGTATTTT. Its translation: CASSLSTGQGRTDTQYF.

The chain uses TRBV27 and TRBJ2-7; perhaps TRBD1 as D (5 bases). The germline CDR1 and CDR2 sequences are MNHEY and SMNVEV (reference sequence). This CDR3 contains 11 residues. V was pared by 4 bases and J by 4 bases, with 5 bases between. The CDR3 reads CASSYRYEQYF. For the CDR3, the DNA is TGTGCCAGCAGTTACAGGTACGAGCAGTACTTC.

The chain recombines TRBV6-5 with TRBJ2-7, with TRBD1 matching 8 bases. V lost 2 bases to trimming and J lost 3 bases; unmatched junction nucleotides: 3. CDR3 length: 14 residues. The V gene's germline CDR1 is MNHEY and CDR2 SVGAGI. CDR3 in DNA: TGTGCCAGCAGTTACGCCGGGACAGGCTACGAGCAGTACTTC. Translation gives CASSYAGTGYEQYF.

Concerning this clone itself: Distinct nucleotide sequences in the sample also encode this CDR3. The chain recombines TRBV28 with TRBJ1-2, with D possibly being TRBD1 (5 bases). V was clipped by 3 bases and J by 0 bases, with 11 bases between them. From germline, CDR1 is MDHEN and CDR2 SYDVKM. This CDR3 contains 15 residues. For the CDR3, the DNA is TGTGCCAGCAGTTTTGGAGGGGACGCTAACTATGGCTACACCTTC. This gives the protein CASSFGGDANYGYTF.

CDR3 coding DNA: TGTGCCAGCAGGGCAAACAGGGTTGAAGCTTTCTTT. Encoded protein: CASRANRVEAFF. The chain joins TRBV7-9 to TRBJ1-1; a weak D match, TRBD1 (6 bases). Trimming removed 6 bases at V and 7 bases at J, with 12 bases between. This CDR3 is built from 12 residues. The germline gives CDR1 SEHNR, CDR2 FQNEAQ (reference sequence).

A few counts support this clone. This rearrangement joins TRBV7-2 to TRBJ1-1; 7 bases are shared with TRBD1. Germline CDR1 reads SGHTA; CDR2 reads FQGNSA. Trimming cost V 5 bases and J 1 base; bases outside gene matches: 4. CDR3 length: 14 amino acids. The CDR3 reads CASSLQGTNTEAFF. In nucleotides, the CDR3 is TGTGCCAGCAGCCTACAGGGGACGAACACTGAAGCTTTCTTT. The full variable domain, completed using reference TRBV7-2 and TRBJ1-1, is GAGVSQSPSNKVTEKGKDVELRCDPISGHTALYWYRQSLGQGLEFLIYFQGNSAPDKSGLPSDRFSAERTGGSVSTLTIQRTQQEDSAVYLCASSLQGTNTEAFFGQGTRLTVV.

As DNA, the CDR3 is TGTGCCAGCAGCCCAGGGGGCGGGTCCTACAATGAGCAGTTCTTC. This encodes CASSPGGGSYNEQFF. The rearrangement joins TRBV9 to TRBJ2-1; 8 bases align to TRBD1. The V and J ends lost 4 bases and 1 base, in that order; junction bases with no gene match: 4. Germline assignment: CDR1 SGDLS and CDR2 YYNGEE. CDR3 length: 15 amino acids.

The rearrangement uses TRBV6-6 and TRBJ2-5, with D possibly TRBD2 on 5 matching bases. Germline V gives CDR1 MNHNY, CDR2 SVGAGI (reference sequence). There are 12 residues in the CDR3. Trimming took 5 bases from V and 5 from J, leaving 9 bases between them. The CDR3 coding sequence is TGTGCCAGCAGTACGGGGAGCGAGACCCAGTACTTC. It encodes CASSTGSETQYF.

This CDR3 reads CASSPRTGGNYGYTF. The CDR3 DNA reads as TGTGCCAGCAGTCCTAGGACAGGGGGGAACTATGGCTACACCTTC. The genes are TRBV27 and TRBJ1-2; 10 bases match TRBD1. The CDR3 covers 15 residues. CDR1 MNHEY and CDR2 SMNVEV come from the germline V gene (reference sequence). After removal of 5 bases from V and 2 bases from J, the junction contained 5 bases not matched to a gene.

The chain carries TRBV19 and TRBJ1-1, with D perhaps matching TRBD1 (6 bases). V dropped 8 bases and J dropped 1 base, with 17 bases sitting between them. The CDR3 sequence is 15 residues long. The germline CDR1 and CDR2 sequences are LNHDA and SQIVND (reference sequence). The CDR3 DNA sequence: TGTGCCAGTTTTAAACAGGGAGGGCGGAACACTGAAGCTTTCTTT. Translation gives CASFKQGGRNTEAFF.

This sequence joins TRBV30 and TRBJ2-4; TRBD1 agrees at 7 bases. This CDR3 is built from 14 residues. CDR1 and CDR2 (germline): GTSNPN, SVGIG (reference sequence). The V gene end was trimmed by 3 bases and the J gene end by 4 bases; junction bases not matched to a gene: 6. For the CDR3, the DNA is TGTGCCTGGAGGAGCGAGGGGGCGAAAAACATTCAGTACTTC. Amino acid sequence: CAWRSEGAKNIQYF.

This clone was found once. CDR3 sequence reads: CASSPSGAGAEAFF. The CDR3 coding sequence is TGTGCCAGCAGCCCCTCCGGGGCAGGGGCTGAAGCTTTCTTT. The chain uses TRBV9 and TRBJ1-1; the D gene is possibly TRBD1 (6 bases). Trimming left V 4 bases short and J 6 bases short, with 16 bases between. The CDR3 extends over 14 amino acids. Germline V gives CDR1 SGDLS, CDR2 YYNGEE. The full variable domain, its missing parts supplied by reference TRBV9 and TRBJ1-1, is DSGVTQTPKHLITATGQRVTLRCSPRSGDLSVYWYQQSLDQGLQFLIQYYNGEERAKGNILERFSAQQFPDLHSELNLSSLELGDSALYFCASSPSGAGAEAFFGQGTRLTVV.

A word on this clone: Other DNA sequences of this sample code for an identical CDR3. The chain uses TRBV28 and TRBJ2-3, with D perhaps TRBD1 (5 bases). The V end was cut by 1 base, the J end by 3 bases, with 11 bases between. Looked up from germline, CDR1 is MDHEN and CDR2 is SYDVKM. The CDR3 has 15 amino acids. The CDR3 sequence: CASSLLAGLTDTQYF. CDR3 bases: TGTGCCAGCAGTTTATTGGCAGGGCTAACAGATACGCAGTATTTT.

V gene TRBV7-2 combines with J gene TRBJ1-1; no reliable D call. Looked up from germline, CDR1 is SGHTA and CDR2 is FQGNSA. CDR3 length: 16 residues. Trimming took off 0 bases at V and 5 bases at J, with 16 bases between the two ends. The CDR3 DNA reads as TGTGCCAGCAGCTTAGCCCTCTCTCGAGGGCGGACTGAAGCTTTCTTT. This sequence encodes CASSLALSRGRTEAFF.

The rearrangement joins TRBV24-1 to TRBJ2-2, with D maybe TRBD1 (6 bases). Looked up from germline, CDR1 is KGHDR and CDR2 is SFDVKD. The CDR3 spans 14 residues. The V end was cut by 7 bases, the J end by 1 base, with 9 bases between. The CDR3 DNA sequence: TGTGCCACCAGGGCAGGGGAGAACACCGGGGAGCTGTTTTTT. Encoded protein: CATRAGENTGELFF.

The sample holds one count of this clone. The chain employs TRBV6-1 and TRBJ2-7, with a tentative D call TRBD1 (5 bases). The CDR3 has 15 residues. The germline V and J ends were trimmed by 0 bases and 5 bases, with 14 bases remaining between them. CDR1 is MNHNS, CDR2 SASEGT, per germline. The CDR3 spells CASSEAAGYRDEQYF. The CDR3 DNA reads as TGTGCCAGCAGTGAAGCAGCAGGGTATCGCGACGAGCAGTACTTC.